This passage covers 10 T cell receptor beta chains from one sample sequenced in a study of STAT5B mutations in CD4+ large granular lymphocyte leukemia (dated by TCRdb to between 2021 and 2022). Library generation was performed with the immunoSEQ multiplex PCR assay. Held by TCRdb, this immuneACCESS table contains in-frame sequences only and omits some clones. Under half of the omission traces to an unresolved V gene where checked; the cause of the rest is unknown. The table for this sample lists about 40,000 clones; approximately 88% of them were counted only once. The top ten constitute around 0.37% of the sample. What was sequenced was CD4+ T cells from blood buffy coats. The receptors were sampled from a human donor in good health.

V gene TRBV7-2 combines with J gene TRBJ2-2, with D unresolved. Trimming cost V 4 bases and J 4 bases, with 7 bases left between them. The CDR3 runs to 13 residues. CDR1 SGHTA and CDR2 FQGNSA come from the germline V gene. Here the CDR3 reads CASSSPGTGELFF. DNA for the CDR3: TGTGCCAGCAGCTCCCCGGGCACCGGGGAGCTGTTTTTT. Filled out from reference TRBV7-2 and TRBJ2-2, the complete variable domain reads GAGVSQSPSNKVTEKGKDVELRCDPISGHTALYWYRQSLGQGLEFLIYFQGNSAPDKSGLPSDRFSAERTGGSVSTLTIQRTQQEDSAVYLCASSSPGTGELFFGEGSRLTVL.

This chain uses TRBV5-1 with TRBJ2-7, with TRBD1 matching 10 bases. The CDR3 consists of 16 residues. Germline CDR1 reads SGHRS; CDR2 reads YFSETQ. With 1 base clipped from V and 6 bases from J, the junction kept 10 bases outside the gene matches. The chain's CDR3 is CASSLLGTGAGGEQYF. The CDR3 region has the DNA TGCGCCAGCAGCTTGCTCGGGACAGGGGCGGGGGGCGAGCAGTACTTC.

The CDR3 loop is CASSFSGLAGAGGTDTQYF. CDR3 nucleotide sequence: TGTGCCAGCAGCTTTTCGGGACTAGCGGGGGCCGGGGGCACAGATACGCAGTATTTT. The rearrangement uses TRBV7-2 and TRBJ2-3; 14 nucleotides align to TRBD2. CDR3 size: 19 residues. CDR1 is SGHTA and CDR2 is FQGNSA in the germline V gene. V lost 3 bases and J lost 1; bases outside the gene matches: 9.

This chain connects TRBV6-1 to TRBJ1-2; 7 bases are shared with TRBD1. The CDR3 has 14 amino acids. Germline loops: CDR1 MNHNS, CDR2 SASEGT. V dropped 1 base and J dropped 4; count of bases not matched to a gene: 3. CDR3 DNA: TGTGCCAGCAGTGAAGGGGGACAGCTCTATGGCTACACCTTC. It is translated as CASSEGGQLYGYTF.

V and J are TRBV19 and TRBJ2-7; the match to TRBD1 covers 7 bases. CDR3 length: 16 residues. From germline, CDR1 is LNHDA and CDR2 SQIVND (reference sequence). V lost 6 bases to trimming and J lost 5 bases; unmatched junction nucleotides: 16. Written as DNA, the CDR3 is TGTGCCAGTAGCCGCCTCACAGGGGCCGGTCTCGACGAGCAGTACTTC. This encodes CASSRLTGAGLDEQYF.

The J gene is TRBJ1-2, the V gene TRBV5-1; D not certain. The V gene's germline CDR1 is SGHRS and CDR2 YFSETQ. The CDR3 is made up of 14 amino acids. V lost 4 bases to trimming and J lost 6 bases, with 16 bases between them. The CDR3 DNA sequence: TGCGCCAGCAGCCCGGAAGCCGGGGTCCATGGCTACACCTTC. Encoded protein: CASSPEAGVHGYTF. Together with reference TRBV5-1 and TRBJ1-2, the CDR3 gives the full variable domain: KAGVTQTPRYLIKTRGQQVTLSCSPISGHRSVSWYQQTPGQGLQFLFEYFSETQRNKGNFPGRFSGRQFSNSRSEMNVSTLELGDSALYLCASSPEAGVHGYTFGSGTRLTVV.

In the case of this clone: One end of the junction fails to match germline, which may point to a read error. Other DNA sequences in this specimen translate into the identical CDR3. The V and J genes are TRBV30 and TRBJ1-5, with D possibly matching TRBD1 (6 bases). CDR1 is GTSNPN and CDR2 is SVGIG in the germline V gene (reference sequence). This CDR3 contains 14 residues. Here the CDR3 DNA reads TGCGCCTGGAGTGTACGGGAACAGGGTAAACCCCAGCATTTT. This sequence encodes CAWSVREQGKPQHF. The whole variable domain, filled in from reference TRBV30 and TRBJ1-5, reads SQTIHQWPATLVQPVGSPLSLECTVEGTSNPNLYWYRQAAGRGLQLLFYSVGIGQISSEVPQNLSASRPQDRQFILSSKKLLLSDSGFYLCAWSVREQGKPQHFGDGTRLSIL.

This clone was detected once. This chain links TRBV5-6 with TRBJ1-5, with D possibly matching TRBD1 (6 bases). The CDR3 sequence is 16 residues long. V lost 3 bases and J lost 3, with 16 bases in between. From germline, CDR1 is SGHDT and CDR2 YYEEEE. The CDR3 coding sequence is TGTGCCAGCAGCTCCATGACCACAGGGAACAATCAGCCCCAGCATTTT. It specifies CASSSMTTGNNQPQHF.

CDR3 residues: CASRAGTTNEKLFF. Written as DNA, the CDR3 is TGTGCCAGCAGGGCGGGTACAACTAATGAAAAACTGTTTTTT. The V gene is TRBV2, the J gene TRBJ1-4, with D hard to call. The CDR3 length is 14 residues. Germline lookup yields CDR1 SNHLY and CDR2 FYNNEI. The ends were cut back, 6 bases at V and 0 bases at J, with 8 bases in the middle. The full variable domain, completed using reference TRBV2 and TRBJ1-4, is EPEVTQTPSHQVTQMGQEVILRCVPISNHLYFYWYRQILGQKVEFLVSFYNNEISEKSEIFDDQFSVERPDGSNFTLKIRSTKLEDSAMYFCASRAGTTNEKLFFGSGTQLSVL.

The V gene is TRBV7-9, the J gene TRBJ2-3, with D perhaps TRBD2 (6 bases). CDR1 is SEHNR, CDR2 FQNEAQ, per germline (reference sequence). The V end lost 5 bases, the J end lost 0 bases, and 12 bases lay between the germline ends. The CDR3 is 15 amino acids. CDR3 in amino acids: CASSEGTDSTDTQYF. The CDR3 nucleotides read TGTGCCAGCAGCGAAGGGACTGACAGCACAGATACGCAGTATTTT.